What follows are 8 T cell receptor beta chains derived from one specimen sequenced in a study of cytotoxic CD8 clonotypes in ibrutinib-treated CLL. Profiled with immunoSEQ multiplex PCR; TCRdb holds only in-frame clones, not every one. The table records about 130,000 clones, about 79% of them present only once. Specimen: PBMCs, collected after 12 months of ibrutinib treatment. All receptors come from a human donor with chronic lymphocytic leukemia.

The chain joins TRBV5-6 to TRBJ2-2; no firm D call. The germline CDR1 and CDR2 sequences are SGHDT and YYEEEE. Deletions cut 0 bases from V and 6 bases from J, with 12 bases between. The length of the CDR3 is 15 residues. DNA for the CDR3: TGTGCCAGCAGCTTGGCTCTCATAGTCCCCGGGGAGCTGTTTTTT. Translation: CASSLALIVPGELFF.

J is TRBJ2-1 and V is TRBV11-2, with D unresolved. Germline V gene lookup returns CDR1 SGHAT and CDR2 FQNNGV. Trimming shortened V by 1 base and J by 7 bases, and 5 bases separated the two germline ends. CDR3 length equals 12 residues. The CDR3 protein is CASSLAGNEQFF. In DNA form, the CDR3 reads TGTGCCAGCAGCTTAGCAGGAAATGAGCAGTTCTTC.

The rearrangement uses TRBV19 and TRBJ2-5, with 10 bases that match TRBD1. With V trimmed by 1 base and J by 4 bases, 3 bases remained unmatched. CDR3 length: 15 amino acids. Germline V CDR1 and CDR2: LNHDA, SQIVND (reference sequence). CDR3: CASSIGDRGSETQYF. In DNA, the CDR3 is TGTGCCAGTAGTATAGGGGACAGGGGTTCAGAGACCCAGTACTTC.

The chain joins TRBV25-1 to TRBJ2-2, with D tentatively TRBD1 or TRBD2 (5 bases each). Germline-derived CDR1 and CDR2 are MGHDK and SYGVNS. CDR3 length: 16 residues. V was cut by 7 bases and J by 1 base, with 16 bases left in between. The CDR3 nucleotides are TGTGCCAGCATGGGGACCCTTCGCGAGAACACCGGGGAGCTGTTTTTT. It yields the protein CASMGTLRENTGELFF.

V usage is TRBV5-6 and J usage is TRBJ2-3, with D hard to call. The CDR3 is 13 amino acids. CDR1 is SGHDT, CDR2 YYEEEE, per germline. The germline V and J ends were trimmed by 2 bases and 1 base, with 5 bases remaining between them. The DNA for the CDR3 is TGTGCCAGCAGCTTCAGCGGCACAGATACGCAGTATTTT. It translates to CASSFSGTDTQYF.

The chain carries TRBV6-1 and TRBJ1-5; 11 nucleotides agree with TRBD1. CDR1 is MNHNS, CDR2 SASEGT, per germline. V lost 6 bases, J lost 5 bases, and 6 bases stayed unmatched. CDR3 size: 15 residues. The CDR3 protein is CASRGTGGVDQPQHF. Written as DNA, the CDR3 is TGTGCCAGCAGAGGGACAGGGGGGGTCGATCAGCCCCAGCATTTT.

The rearrangement joins TRBV18 to TRBJ1-1, with D unclear. In germline, CDR1 is KGHSH, CDR2 LQKENI. The CDR3 has 11 residues. The CDR3 bases are TGTGCTACAGCCTTGAACACTGAAGCTTTCTTT. It specifies CATALNTEAFF.

The V and J genes are TRBV6-6 and TRBJ2-7; 11 bases match TRBD2. V shed 2 bases, J shed 2 bases, and the junction held 5 bases outside the gene matches. Germline CDR1 and CDR2: MNHNY and SVGAGI (reference sequence). The CDR3 is 16 amino acids. The CDR3, as DNA: TGTGCCAGCAGTTACCCGGGACTAGCGGACCCCTACGAGCAGTACTTC. Translated, it gives CASSYPGLADPYEQYF.